The source of this T cell receptor (beta chain) is a study of beta chain features in type 1 diabetes. With 1 base removed from V and 5 bases from J, the gap between germline ends came to 11 bases. In germline, CDR1 is SGHAT, CDR2 FQNNGV. The CDR3 is 14 amino acids. Expressed TCRB transcripts were sequenced, since all the RNA that had been isolated was reverse transcribed. Method: immunoSEQ multiplex PCR; TCRdb's copy keeps in-frame clones and lacks some. Of 130,000 to 150,000 clones listed, under 11% are singletons. Sequences were obtained from naive CD4+ T cells from blood. The chain combines TRBV11-2 with TRBJ2-5; D possibly corresponds to TRBD2 (5 bases). The clonotype originates from a man aged 18 to 35 in good health. The CDR3 here is CASSLGGFWETQYF. DNA of the CDR3: TGTGCCAGCAGCTTAGGAGGGTTCTGGGAGACCCAGTACTTC.